The 20 T cell receptor beta chains in this list originate from one sample, sequenced in a study of OX40 agonist ivuxolimab in advanced cancers. The library was made by the immunoSEQ multiplex PCR assay. TCRdb holds this immuneACCESS table with in-frame rearrangements only. Some clones are missing; in checked studies, unresolved V genes explain under half, and the rest has no known cause. The sample table holds about 60,000 clones, of which roughly 84% were seen once. In total, the top ten clones hold about 27% of the sample. Here the sequenced sample was CD4+ or CD8+ T cells sorted from blood, taken in a trial of the OX40 agonist ivuxolimab. All receptors derive from an adult with an advanced solid tumor such as melanoma, head and neck, liver or kidney cancer.

This clone was observed a few times. The chain links TRBV7-9 to TRBJ2-1; D unclear. The length of the CDR3 is 14 residues. Germline V gene sequence: CDR1 SEHNR, CDR2 FQNEAQ (reference sequence). Trimming pared 2 bases from V and 8 bases from J, leaving 13 bases between. The CDR3, as DNA: TGTGCCAGCAGCTTATCGAGGCTAAACGATGAGCAGTTCTTC. This gives the protein CASSLSRLNDEQFF.

The V and J genes are TRBV10-3 and TRBJ1-1, with D possibly matching TRBD1 (5 bases). Germline loops: CDR1 ENHRY, CDR2 SYGVKD. V lost 3 bases and J lost 10, with 12 bases in between. The CDR3 runs to 12 residues. The CDR3 loop is CAISDTKGTAFF. The CDR3 DNA reads TGTGCCATCAGTGATACAAAGGGGACAGCTTTCTTT.

This rearrangement joins TRBV5-1 to TRBJ2-5, with D possibly being TRBD1 (5 bases). The CDR3 runs to 17 residues. V gave up 4 bases and J gave up 4 bases, with 23 bases separating them. Germline V CDR1 and CDR2: SGHRS, YFSETQ. The CDR3 loop reads CASSLKRGHDKAETQYF. In nucleotides, the CDR3 is TGCGCCAGCAGCCTAAAACGAGGACACGATAAGGCAGAGACCCAGTACTTC.

The chain links TRBV5-6 to TRBJ2-4, with D perhaps matching TRBD2 (6 bases). Trimming shortened V by 2 bases and J by 9 bases, and 12 bases separated the two germline ends. The CDR3 covers 13 residues. Germline V lookup: CDR1 SGHDT, CDR2 YYEEEE. The CDR3 loop is CASSLGGDVIQYF. The CDR3 DNA reads TGTGCCAGCAGCTTAGGAGGGGATGTCATTCAGTACTTC.

CDR3: CASSLGQGNYGYTF. The CDR3 DNA sequence: TGTGCCAGCAGCTTGGGACAGGGTAACTATGGCTACACCTTC. V and J are TRBV5-6 and TRBJ1-2, with 7 bases fitting TRBD1. The ends lost 0 bases at V and 1 base at J; junction bases unmatched: 0. The germline CDR1 and CDR2 sequences are SGHDT and YYEEEE. This CDR3 contains 14 residues.

This clone came up a few times. The CDR3 reads CASSLAGVAIYEQYF. In DNA, the CDR3 is TGCGCCAGCAGCCTCGCGGGAGTTGCCATCTACGAGCAGTACTTC. The chain combines TRBV4-1 with TRBJ2-7; the match to TRBD2 covers 7 bases. Germline assignment: CDR1 MGHRA and CDR2 YSYEKL. The V and J ends lost 4 bases and 3 bases, in that order; junction bases with no gene match: 9. CDR3 length equals 15 residues.

This clone was observed a single time. The chain is built from TRBV4-2 and TRBJ1-2; TRBD1 aligns across 9 bases. The germline CDR1 and CDR2 sequences are LGHNA and YNFKEQ. The CDR3 loop spans 17 amino acids. Unmatched junction bases numbered 19, after V lost 5 bases and J lost 9 bases. The CDR3 loop reads CASSLGVTGTGLGSYTF. The DNA of the CDR3 is TGTGCCAGCAGCTTAGGTGTAACCGGGACAGGGCTCGGTAGCTACACCTTC.

V usage is TRBV2 and J usage is TRBJ2-2; the D is unclear. V shed 4 bases and J shed 4 bases, with 10 bases lying between them. Germline CDR1 and CDR2: SNHLY and FYNNEI. The length of the CDR3 is 14 residues. The CDR3 here is CASSVDLGTGELFF. In nucleotides, the CDR3 is TGTGCCAGCAGTGTTGATTTGGGCACCGGGGAGCTGTTTTTT.

In its sample, this clone was seen once. The chain is built from TRBV9 and TRBJ1-2; 9 bases match TRBD1. With V trimmed by 2 bases and J by 1 base, 6 bases remained unmatched. The germline gives CDR1 SGDLS, CDR2 YYNGEE. This CDR3 region has 16 residues. The CDR3 is CASSVDRGVGNYGYTF. Written as DNA, the CDR3 is TGTGCCAGCAGCGTTGACAGGGGGGTGGGTAACTATGGCTACACCTTC. Drawing the rest from reference TRBV9 and TRBJ1-2, the complete variable domain is DSGVTQTPKHLITATGQRVTLRCSPRSGDLSVYWYQQSLDQGLQFLIQYYNGEERAKGNILERFSAQQFPDLHSELNLSSLELGDSALYFCASSVDRGVGNYGYTFGSGTRLTVV.

The chain is built from TRBV27 and TRBJ1-2; 10 nucleotides agree with TRBD1. CDR3 length: 13 residues. Germline CDR1 MNHEY, CDR2 SMNVEV (reference sequence). V lost 7 bases to trimming and J lost 4 bases; unmatched junction nucleotides: 3. Here the CDR3 DNA reads TGTGCCAGCAAACGGACAGGGGGCTATGGCTACACCTTC. Protein product: CASKRTGGYGYTF.

V and J are TRBV4-3 and TRBJ2-1, with 8 bases identical to TRBD1. The CDR3 length is 15 residues. The V segment lost 1 base and the J segment 8 bases; nucleotides outside the gene matches: 7. Per germline, CDR1 LGHNA and CDR2 YSLEER. For the CDR3, the DNA is TGCGCCAGCAGCCAAGGATGGACAGGGAAGGATGAGCAGTTCTTC. Translation: CASSQGWTGKDEQFF.

This rearrangement joins TRBV7-9 to TRBJ2-1, with D perhaps TRBD1 or TRBD2 (6 bases each). Between the trimmed V and J ends, which lost 7 bases and 7 bases, there was a span of 20 bases. The CDR3 contains 15 residues. CDR1 and CDR2 from the germline V gene are SEHNR and FQNEAQ (reference sequence). The CDR3 DNA reads TGTGCCAGCATCGCACAGGGAGGCGTAGGGAATGAGCAGTTCTTC. Translation gives CASIAQGGVGNEQFF.

This chain joins TRBV6-5 and TRBJ1-5; D is perhaps TRBD1 (5 bases). The germline gives CDR1 MNHEY, CDR2 SVGAGI. Trimming stripped 5 bases from V and 4 bases from J, with 15 bases between. The CDR3 is made up of 15 amino acids. The CDR3 region is CASSQTASFNQPQHF. CDR3 bases: TGTGCCAGCAGTCAGACAGCCTCCTTTAATCAGCCCCAGCATTTT.

This chain links TRBV28 with TRBJ2-1; D could derive from TRBD1 or TRBD2 (5 bases each). This CDR3 has 12 residues. In germline, CDR1 is MDHEN, CDR2 SYDVKM. V dropped 5 bases and J dropped 7 bases, with 9 bases sitting between them. Here the CDR3 reads CASSLRENEQFF. Here the CDR3 DNA reads TGTGCCAGCAGTCTCAGGGAGAATGAGCAGTTCTTC.

V is TRBV7-6 and J is TRBJ1-1, with a tentative D call TRBD1 (6 bases). Germline CDR1 and CDR2: SGHVS and FNYEAQ. Trimming removed 3 bases at V and 3 bases at J, with 14 bases between. This CDR3 comprises 15 residues. CDR3 loop: CASSFIGTSDTEAFF. The CDR3 DNA is TGTGCCAGCAGCTTTATCGGGACATCGGACACTGAAGCTTTCTTT. Full variable domain (outside the CDR3, taken from reference TRBV7-6 and TRBJ1-1): GAGVSQSPRYKVTKRGQDVALRCDPISGHVSLYWYRQALGQGPEFLTYFNYEAQQDKSGLPNDRFSAERPEGSISTLTIQRTEQRDSAMYRCASSFIGTSDTEAFFGQGTRLTVV.

A few counts support this clone. V usage is TRBV2 and J usage is TRBJ2-7, with TRBD1 identical over 7 bases. CDR3 length equals 15 residues. From germline, CDR1 is SNHLY and CDR2 FYNNEI. V shed 1 base, J shed 5 bases, and the junction held 8 bases outside the gene matches. DNA of the CDR3: TGTGCCAGCAGTGAAGTGTCGACAGGGTTCCACGAGCAGTACTTC. Protein sequence: CASSEVSTGFHEQYF.

DNA of the CDR3: TGTGCCAGCAGCTTTTCCCTTGGCGGAACTAATGAAAAACTGTTTTTT. It encodes CASSFSLGGTNEKLFF. V and J are TRBV5-4 and TRBJ1-4; D not certain. Germline V gene data show CDR1 as SGHNT and CDR2 as YYREEE (reference sequence). V lost 2 bases and J lost 1, with 12 bases in between. CDR3 length: 16 amino acids. Looking up the rest from reference TRBV5-4 and TRBJ1-4 gives the full variable domain: ETGVTQSPTHLIKTRGQQVTLRCSSQSGHNTVSWYQQALGQGPQFIFQYYREEENGRGNFPPRFSGLQFPNYSSELNVNALELDDSALYLCASSFSLGGTNEKLFFGSGTQLSVL.

The chain employs TRBV11-2 and TRBJ2-1; 8 positions agree with TRBD2. Germline V gene sequence: CDR1 SGHAT, CDR2 FQNNGV. This CDR3 contains 14 residues. The junction had 5 bases not matched to a gene; V was cut back by 1 base and J by 9 bases. The CDR3 bases are TGTGCCAGCAGCTTAGGACTAGCGAACAGTGAGCAGTTCTTC. This codes for CASSLGLANSEQFF.

V is TRBV2 and J is TRBJ2-7; TRBD2 agrees at 7 bases. Germline V gene lookup returns CDR1 SNHLY and CDR2 FYNNEI. This CDR3 comprises 12 residues. Trimming at V came to 6 bases and at J to 3 bases, leaving 2 bases not matched to a gene. The CDR3, as DNA: TGTGCCAGCAGCGGACTAGGCTACGAGCAGTACTTC. Amino acid sequence: CASSGLGYEQYF.

This clone was picked up one time. V usage is TRBV25-1 and J usage is TRBJ1-1; D possibly corresponds to TRBD1 (5 bases). Trimming removed 4 bases from V and 0 bases from J, with 12 bases in between. Germline CDR1 is MGHDK and CDR2 is SYGVNS. The CDR3 runs 15 residues. The CDR3 loop is CASSAFDRVNTEAFF. The CDR3 DNA sequence: TGTGCCAGCAGTGCCTTCGACAGAGTGAACACTGAAGCTTTCTTT.